The 11 T cell receptor beta chains listed next were all sequenced from one sample in a study of Ad26.COV2.S vaccination and SARS-CoV-2 variants. Noted treatment: over 15 received Ad26.COV2.S at low or high dose, single or two shots; 5 received placebo; per-sample allocation not given. Collection of samples fell on day 63 after the first vaccine or placebo injection. Profiling relied on immunoSEQ multiplex PCR, and the TCRdb table lists in-frame clones only, not all of them. The sample holds hundreds of thousands of clones, roughly 90% seen once. Sequences were derived from peripheral blood, sampled in a trial of Ad26.COV2.S vaccine versus placebo. These receptors were obtained from a person between 18 and 65 years old who received the Ad26.COV2.S COVID-19 vaccine or a placebo.

The V and J genes are TRBV5-5 and TRBJ2-7; D is uncertain. Germline V gene lookup returns CDR1 SGHKS and CDR2 YYEKEE (reference sequence). The CDR3 is 12 amino acids. Trimming cost V 1 base and J 4 bases, with 6 bases left between them. The CDR3 region is CASSLFTYEQYF. As DNA, the CDR3 is TGTGCCAGCAGCTTGTTCACGTACGAGCAGTACTTC.

This chain joins TRBV30 and TRBJ1-6, with a possible D match to TRBD1 (5 bases). In germline, CDR1 is GTSNPN, CDR2 SVGIG (reference sequence). Trimming removed 3 bases at V and 12 bases at J, with 12 bases between. This CDR3 spans 12 amino acids. DNA of the CDR3: TGTGCCTGGAGATCGGGGCCCGTACCCCTCCACTTT. Translation: CAWRSGPVPLHF.

To note about this clone: The junction differs from germline at one of its ends, possibly a read error. This chain uses TRBV7-2 with TRBJ1-1, with TRBD1 identical over 7 bases. This CDR3 has 14 residues. Germline V gene lookup returns CDR1 SGHTA and CDR2 FQGNSA. The CDR3 reads CASREDRVKTEAFF. CDR3 sequence (DNA): TGTGCCAGCAGAGAAGACAGGGTGAAAACTGAAGCTTTCTTT.

This chain joins TRBV28 and TRBJ1-3; 7 nucleotides align to TRBD1. Trimming cost V 3 bases and J 2 bases; bases outside gene matches: 1. The CDR3 covers 14 residues. CDR1 is MDHEN and CDR2 is SYDVKM in the germline V gene. The CDR3 protein is CASSFTGAGNTIYF. As DNA, the CDR3 is TGTGCCAGCAGTTTTACAGGGGCTGGAAACACCATATATTTT.

The gene calls are TRBV6-5 and TRBJ1-3; TRBD1 matches 7 bases. The CDR3 is made up of 14 amino acids. Unmatched junction bases numbered 6, after V lost 7 bases and J lost 3 bases. The germline V gene encodes CDR1 MNHEY and CDR2 SVGAGI. Here the CDR3 reads CASTLTGYGNTIYF. The CDR3 DNA is TGTGCCAGCACCTTGACAGGGTATGGAAACACCATATATTTT.

Only one count was recorded for this clone. V is TRBV4-1 and J is TRBJ1-5; no clear D. Germline V gives CDR1 MGHRA, CDR2 YSYEKL. The CDR3 runs to 19 residues. V lost 1 base, J lost 6 bases, and 25 bases lay in between. DNA for the CDR3: TGCGCCAGCAGCCAAGGCAGCTTAATAGGAGGGCTAGGAACTCAGCCCCAGCATTTT. It codes for CASSQGSLIGGLGTQPQHF.

CDR3 residues: CASSQGDRGDPYEQYF. In DNA form, the CDR3 reads TGCGCCAGCAGCCAAGGGGACAGGGGGGATCCCTACGAGCAGTACTTC. V and J are TRBV4-1 and TRBJ2-7; 11 bases fit TRBD1. Germline CDR1 MGHRA, CDR2 YSYEKL. CDR3 length equals 16 residues. The V segment lost 1 base and the J segment 2 bases; nucleotides outside the gene matches: 4.

The rearrangement uses TRBV15 and TRBJ2-3; the D is unclear. Trimming cost V 1 base and J 0 bases, with 14 bases left between them. CDR1 is LNHNV and CDR2 is YYDKDF in the germline V gene (reference sequence). The CDR3 is made up of 17 amino acids. CDR3 residues: CATSRGLTHGSTDTQYF. In DNA, the CDR3 is TGTGCCACCAGCAGAGGGTTGACGCATGGAAGCACAGATACGCAGTATTTT. Together with reference TRBV15 and TRBJ2-3, the CDR3 gives the full variable domain: DAMVIQNPRYQVTQFGKPVTLSCSQTLNHNVMYWYQQKSSQAPKLLFHYYDKDFNNEADTPDNFQSRRPNTSFCFLDIRSPGLGDTAMYLCATSRGLTHGSTDTQYFGPGTRLTVL.

The gene calls are TRBV30 and TRBJ2-7; no firm D call. The CDR3 totals 14 residues. The germline V gene has CDR1 GTSNPN and CDR2 SVGIG (reference sequence). V gave up 0 bases and J gave up 0 bases, with 9 bases separating them. In DNA form, the CDR3 reads TGTGCCTGGAGTGTGGCCCTTCCCTCCTACGAGCAGTACTTC. Its translation is CAWSVALPSYEQYF.

The chain is built from TRBV28 and TRBJ2-7, with 7 bases matching TRBD1. J lost 0 bases, V lost 6 bases, and 11 bases had no gene match. This CDR3 spans 16 amino acids. CDR1 MDHEN and CDR2 SYDVKM come from the germline V gene. The CDR3 region has the DNA TGTGCCAGCAGACAAACTTGGACAGGAGGCTCCTACGAGCAGTACTTC. This gives the protein CASRQTWTGGSYEQYF.

The V call is TRBV6-5, the J call TRBJ2-7, with D unresolved. In germline, CDR1 is MNHEY, CDR2 SVGAGI. Deletions cut 4 bases from V and 4 bases from J, with 17 bases between. The CDR3 extends over 15 amino acids. CDR3 protein: CASSLSQRLVYEQYF. In DNA, the CDR3 is TGTGCCAGCAGTTTATCTCAACGACTCGTTTACGAGCAGTACTTC.